This is a list of T cell receptor beta chains from one sample in a study of cytomegalovirus exposure and HLA in healthy donors. TCRdb's copy holds only in-frame clones and misses some; the assay was immunoSEQ multiplex PCR. Of roughly 150,000 clones in the sample, around 85% were seen once. The sample taken for sequencing was PBMCs. These receptors were obtained from a man aged 45-65 years in good health and CMV-seropositive. Both conserved end residues are part of each CDR3. Each record gives: clone size, V gene, D gene, J gene, CDR3 protein, CDR3 DNA. A D gene is named only where the DNA matches it firmly. The size of a clone is reported for some rows only, either as once, few or many, or as a class for expanded clones.

NA,TRBV5-6,TRBD1,TRBJ1-2,CASSLLTGTYYGYTF,TGTGCCAGCAGCTTACTGACAGGGACCTACTATGGCTACACCTTC
NA,TRBV11-3,NA,TRBJ2-2,CASSRLVGGELFF,TGTGCCAGCAGCCGACTAGTCGGCGGGGAGCTGTTTTTT
NA,TRBV6-6,NA,TRBJ2-3,CASSENSLRWDTQYF,TGTGCCAGCAGTGAGAATTCTCTGCGGTGGGATACGCAGTATTTT
NA,TRBV4-1,TRBD1,TRBJ1-4,CASSRDSRNVLFF,TGCGCCAGCAGCCGGGACAGTCGGAATGTTCTGTTTTTT
once,TRBV9,NA,TRBJ2-3,CASSLGGTDTQYF,TGTGCCAGCAGCCTAGGAGGTACAGATACGCAGTATTTT
NA,TRBV30,TRBD2,TRBJ2-3,CAWRGLAETDTQYF,TGTGCCTGGAGGGGACTAGCGGAGACAGATACGCAGTATTTT
NA,TRBV29-1,TRBD2,TRBJ2-7,CSVRSGPRSYEQYF,TGCAGCGTTCGTAGCGGGCCTCGCTCCTACGAGCAGTACTTC
NA,TRBV7-3,NA,TRBJ2-7,CASSEDGGSEQYF,TGTGCCAGCAGCGAAGATGGGGGGAGCGAGCAGTACTTC
NA,TRBV19,NA,TRBJ1-2,CAIRASYGYTF,TGTGCCATTAGGGCCTCCTATGGCTACACCTTC
NA,TRBV15,NA,TRBJ1-4,CATSREGGSTNEKLFF,TGTGCCACCAGCAGAGAAGGAGGGTCAACTAATGAAAAACTGTTTTTT
NA,TRBV2,NA,TRBJ1-5,CASRLDPGIIQPQHF,TGTGCCAGCAGGCTGGACCCGGGGATAATTCAGCCCCAGCATTTT
NA,TRBV27,NA,TRBJ2-5,CASSSYVDQETQYF,TGTGCCAGCAGTTCCTACGTGGACCAAGAGACCCAGTACTTC
NA,TRBV7-3,TRBD1,TRBJ2-6,CASSYRDRGPGANVLTF,TGTGCCAGCAGTTACCGGGACAGGGGGCCTGGGGCCAACGTCCTGACTTTC
NA,TRBV29-1,NA,TRBJ1-1,CSVTGLEAFF,TGCAGCGTCACAGGGCTTGAAGCTTTCTTT
NA,TRBV11-2,TRBD2,TRBJ2-1,CASSLAAGGGNEQFF,TGTGCCAGCAGCTTAGCTGCGGGAGGAGGTAATGAGCAGTTCTTC
once,TRBV7-9,NA,TRBJ2-5,CASSLSSGTQYF,TGTGCCAGCAGCCTTTCCAGTGGGACCCAGTACTTC
once,TRBV15,TRBD1,TRBJ1-2,CATSGGTGFGYTF,TGTGCCACCAGCGGGGGGACAGGGTTTGGCTACACCTTC
NA,TRBV6-1,NA,TRBJ2-2,CASRRVGELFF,TGTGCCAGCAGGAGGGTCGGGGAGCTGTTTTTT
NA,TRBV9,TRBD2,TRBJ2-5,CASSVGLAEETQYF,TGTGCCAGCAGCGTGGGACTAGCGGAAGAGACCCAGTACTTC
NA,TRBV7-8,NA,TRBJ2-5,CASSLDGGQLETQYF,TGTGCCAGCAGCTTAGACGGTGGGCAGTTAGAGACCCAGTACTTC
NA,TRBV25-1,TRBD1,TRBJ2-7,CASSELGGGTYEQYF,TGTGCCAGCAGTGAATTAGGGGGCGGTACCTACGAGCAGTACTTC
NA,TRBV5-1,NA,TRBJ2-5,CASSLTGMGETQYF,TGCGCCAGCAGCCTGACAGGAATGGGAGAGACCCAGTACTTC
once,TRBV19,TRBD1,TRBJ1-2,CASSIGRDSHGYTF,TGTGCCAGTAGTATTGGCCGGGACAGCCATGGCTACACCTTC
NA,TRBV6-5,NA,TRBJ1-5,CASQGQNNQPQHF,TGTGCCAGTCAAGGACAGAACAATCAGCCCCAGCATTTT
NA,TRBV28,NA,TRBJ2-7,CASSLFGGGRREQYF,TGTGCCAGCAGTTTATTTGGCGGGGGCAGGCGCGAGCAGTACTTC
once,TRBV15,NA,TRBJ2-7,CATSRDHLPGEQYF,TGTGCCACCAGCAGAGATCACCTTCCGGGCGAGCAGTACTTC
NA,TRBV4-1,NA,TRBJ2-2,CASSQDLAGNTGELFF,TGCGCCAGCAGCCAAGATCTGGCAGGGAACACCGGGGAGCTGTTTTTT
NA,TRBV7-9,NA,TRBJ2-5,CASSLVGQSMETQYF,TGTGCCAGCAGCTTAGTCGGACAGTCGATGGAGACCCAGTACTTC
NA,TRBV5-1,NA,TRBJ2-5,CASSLNLAIQETQYF,TGCGCCAGCAGCTTGAATCTAGCAATACAAGAGACCCAGTACTTC
NA,TRBV18,TRBD1,TRBJ1-5,CASSPIGQGGQPQHF,TGTGCCAGCTCCCCGATTGGACAGGGGGGACAGCCCCAGCATTTT
NA,TRBV5-1,TRBD1,TRBJ2-7,CASSLATGTGPRVEQYF,TGCGCCAGCAGCTTGGCCACCGGGACAGGGCCCCGCGTGGAGCAGTACTTC
NA,TRBV28,TRBD1,TRBJ2-7,CASSSNRGEQYF,TGTGCCAGCAGCTCCAACAGGGGCGAGCAGTACTTC
once,TRBV27,NA,TRBJ2-5,CTSSHWTVQETQYF,TGTACCAGCAGTCACTGGACAGTACAAGAGACCCAGTACTTC
few,TRBV6-6,NA,TRBJ1-1,CASSRGGIENTEAFF,TGTGCCAGCAGTAGGGGGGGAATTGAGAACACTGAAGCTTTCTTT
NA,TRBV25-1,NA,TRBJ2-5,CASSERGETQYF,TGTGCCAGCAGTGAAAGGGGGGAGACCCAGTACTTC
NA,TRBV7-3,TRBD1,TRBJ2-3,CASSLGQGLTDTQYF,TGTGCCAGCAGCCTGGGACAGGGGTTGACAGATACGCAGTATTTT
NA,TRBV6-4,NA,TRBJ1-1,CASSDGAAEAFF,TGTGCCAGCAGTGATGGGGCAGCGGAAGCTTTCTTT
NA,TRBV5-1,TRBD2,TRBJ2-2,CASSGGLAANTGELFF,TGCGCCAGCAGCGGGGGACTAGCGGCGAACACCGGGGAGCTGTTTTTT
NA,TRBV21-1,NA,TRBJ2-7,CASSKGDRGLYEQYF,TGTGCCAGCAGCAAAGGGGACAGGGGGCTCTACGAGCAGTACTTC